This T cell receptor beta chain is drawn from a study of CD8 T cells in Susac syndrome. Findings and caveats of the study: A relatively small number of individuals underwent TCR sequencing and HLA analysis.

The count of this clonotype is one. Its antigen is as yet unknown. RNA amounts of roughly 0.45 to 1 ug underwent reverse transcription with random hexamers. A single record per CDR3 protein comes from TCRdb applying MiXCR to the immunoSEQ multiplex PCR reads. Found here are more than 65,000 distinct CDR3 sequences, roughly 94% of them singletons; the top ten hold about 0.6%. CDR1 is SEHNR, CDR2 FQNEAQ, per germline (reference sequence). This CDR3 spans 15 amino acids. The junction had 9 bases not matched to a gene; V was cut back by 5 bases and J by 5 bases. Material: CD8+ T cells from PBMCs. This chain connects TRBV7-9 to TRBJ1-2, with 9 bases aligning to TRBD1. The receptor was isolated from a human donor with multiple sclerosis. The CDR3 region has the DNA TGTGCCAGCAGCAATCCGGGACAGGGAGAATATGGCTACACCTTC. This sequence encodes CASSNPGQGEYGYTF.